The 7 T cell receptor beta chains listed next were all sequenced from one sample in a study of blood T cell repertoires in COVID-19. The repertoire was sequenced with immunoSEQ multiplex PCR; TCRdb's copy has only in-frame clones and lacks some. The sample has 90,000 to 120,000 clones, over 80% seen once. The sequenced sample was peripheral blood. The receptors here all came from a woman in her 70s with acute or convalescent COVID-19.

This clone was recorded only once. This chain links TRBV5-5 with TRBJ2-7; weak D call: TRBD2 (6 bases). The CDR3 contains 15 residues. Germline loops: CDR1 SGHKS, CDR2 YYEKEE (reference sequence). The germline V and J ends were trimmed by 4 bases and 2 bases, with 16 bases remaining between them. CDR3 in amino acids: CASSRGDRRPYEQYV. As DNA, the CDR3 is TGTGCCAGCAGCCGCGGGGACCGAAGGCCCTACGAGCAGTACGTC.

This clone was counted between two and nine times. The chain has TRBV24-1 and TRBJ2-6, with a weak D call TRBD2 (5 bases). Trimming pared 0 bases from V and 2 bases from J, leaving 7 bases between. The length of the CDR3 is 16 residues. The germline V gene has CDR1 KGHDR and CDR2 SFDVKD. CDR3: CATSDLAGPGANVLTF. The CDR3 nucleotides are TGTGCCACCAGTGATTTGGCGGGTCCTGGGGCCAACGTCCTGACTTTC.

This chain links TRBV28 with TRBJ2-3, with 8 bases that match TRBD1. This CDR3 is 16 amino acids long. CDR1 and CDR2 from the germline V gene are MDHEN and SYDVKM. Losses at the gene ends were 5 bases for V and 1 base for J; bases not matched to a gene: 8. The DNA for the CDR3 is TGTGCCAGCAGTCCCCAGGGGGCAGGCCGCACAGATACGCAGTATTTT. Translation gives CASSPQGAGRTDTQYF.

The CDR3 DNA follows: TGTGCCAGCAGCCGCCGGACTAGCGTAGATACGCAGTATTTT. Protein sequence: CASSRRTSVDTQYF. The rearrangement joins TRBV3-1 (or the pseudogene TRBV3-2) to TRBJ2-3, with TRBD2 matching 9 bases. This CDR3 region has 14 residues. Losses at the gene ends were 4 bases for V and 5 bases for J; bases not matched to a gene: 4. Germline CDR1 is LGHDT and CDR2 is YNNKEL (reference sequence).

This clone turned up a few times. The chain combines TRBV2 with TRBJ2-3, with D possibly being TRBD2 (5 bases). The CDR3 sequence is 15 residues long. The V gene's germline CDR1 is SNHLY and CDR2 FYNNEI. V lost 4 bases to trimming and J lost 6 bases, with 17 bases between them. The CDR3 here is CASSGGGFLGDTQYF. For the CDR3, the DNA is TGTGCCAGCAGTGGAGGCGGGTTCCTCGGGGATACGCAGTATTTT.

The chain employs TRBV9 and TRBJ2-7; D is possibly TRBD1 (5 bases). Deletions cut 0 bases from V and 4 bases from J, with 11 bases between. Looked up from germline, CDR1 is SGDLS and CDR2 is YYNGEE. The CDR3 is 14 residues long. CDR3: CASSVEGKGYEQYF. Here the CDR3 DNA reads TGTGCCAGCAGCGTAGAAGGGAAGGGGTACGAGCAGTACTTC.

This sequence joins TRBV7-2 and TRBJ1-5, with TRBD1 as a possible D gene (5 bases). Germline CDR1 SGHTA, CDR2 FQGNSA. Trimming pared 4 bases from V and 0 bases from J, leaving 19 bases between. The CDR3 loop spans 18 amino acids. CDR3 residues: CASSSVGRGGGSNQPQHF. The CDR3 DNA reads as TGTGCCAGCAGCTCCGTCGGCCGCGGGGGGGGTAGCAATCAGCCCCAGCATTTT. The full variable domain, its missing parts supplied by reference TRBV7-2 and TRBJ1-5, is GAGVSQSPSNKVTEKGKDVELRCDPISGHTALYWYRQSLGQGLEFLIYFQGNSAPDKSGLPSDRFSAERTGGSVSTLTIQRTQQEDSAVYLCASSSVGRGGGSNQPQHFGDGTRLSIL.